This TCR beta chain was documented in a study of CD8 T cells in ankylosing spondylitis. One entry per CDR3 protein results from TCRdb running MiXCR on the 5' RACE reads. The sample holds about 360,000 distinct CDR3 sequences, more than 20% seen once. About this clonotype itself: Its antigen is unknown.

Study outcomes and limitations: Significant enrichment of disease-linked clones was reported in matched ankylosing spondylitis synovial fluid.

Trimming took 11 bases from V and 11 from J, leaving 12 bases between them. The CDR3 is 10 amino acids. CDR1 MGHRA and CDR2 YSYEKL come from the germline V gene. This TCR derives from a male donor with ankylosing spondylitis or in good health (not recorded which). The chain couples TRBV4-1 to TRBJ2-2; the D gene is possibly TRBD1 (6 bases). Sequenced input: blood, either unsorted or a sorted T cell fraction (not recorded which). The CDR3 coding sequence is TGCGCCTCTAAAGGGACAGAGCTGTTTTTT. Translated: CASKGTELFF.